The entry that follows covers one T cell receptor beta chain sequence. Its antigen is still unknown. Trimming cost V 7 bases and J 5 bases; bases outside gene matches: 11. Germline V gene data show CDR1 as SGHTA and CDR2 as FQGNSA. The CDR3 has 15 amino acids. TRB rearrangements were amplified by multiplex PCR with BIOMED2 TRB-A/B primers. MiXCR was run by TCRdb on the multiplex PCR reads, yielding one entry per CDR3 protein. The repertoire holds approximately 17,000 distinct CDR3 sequences, with over 25% as singletons. Each TRB amplification used about 250-550 ng of genomic DNA from blood. The data belong to a study of T and B cells in COVID-19 patients. Study findings and constraints: Patients with COVID-19 reportedly showed strongly skewed T cell receptor beta variable and joining gene usage. Of 2,300 or so TCR clusters found only in the recovered cohort, 31 had low generation probability.

The sequence was collected from a human donor who had recovered from COVID-19. The J gene is TRBJ2-3, the V gene TRBV7-2; 8 positions match TRBD2. Sequencing was performed on blood. The chain's CDR3 is CASTQTGGIGDTQYF. The CDR3 DNA reads TGTGCCAGCACCCAGACGGGGGGGATTGGAGATACGCAGTATTTT.